Shown below are 3 T cell receptor beta chains from a single sample sequenced in a study of T and B cells in COVID-19 patients. Blood genomic DNA input for TRB amplification was roughly 220-500 ng. Multiplex PCR with BIOMED2 TRB-A/B primer pools amplified TRB rearrangements. TCRdb fed the multiplex PCR reads into MiXCR, producing one record per CDR3 protein. The sample shows about 8,200 distinct CDR3 sequences, around two fifths of them seen only once. The sample taken for sequencing was blood. The source of these receptors is a human donor who had recovered from COVID-19.

The chain employs TRBV18 and TRBJ1-3; D remains ambiguous. V shed 2 bases and J shed 7 bases, with 6 bases lying between them. Germline V gene data show CDR1 as KGHSH and CDR2 as LQKENI. This CDR3 has 12 residues. The CDR3, as DNA: TGTGCCAGCTCACCAAATGGGAACACCATATATTTT. Its translation is CASSPNGNTIYF. The full variable domain, in which reference TRBV18 and TRBJ1-3 provide the parts outside the CDR3, is NAGVMQNPRHLVRRRGQEARLRCSPMKGHSHVYWYRQLPEEGLKFMVYLQKENIIDESGMPKERFSAEFPKEGPSILRIQQVVRGDSAAYFCASSPNGNTIYFGEGSWLTVV.

This clonotype is judged medium-sized. This chain joins TRBV29-1 and TRBJ2-5; 7 bases fit TRBD1. This CDR3 has 13 amino acids. Germline values: CDR1 SQVTM, CDR2 ANQGSEA. V lost 6 bases to trimming and J lost 4 bases; unmatched junction nucleotides: 8. This CDR3 reads CSVARTGGETQYF. The CDR3 DNA follows: TGCAGCGTAGCCCGGACAGGCGGAGAGACCCAGTACTTC. Variable domain in full (rest from reference TRBV29-1 and TRBJ2-5): SAVISQKPSRDICQRGTSLTIQCQVDSQVTMMFWYRQQPGQSLTLIATANQGSEATYESGFVIDKFPISRPNLTFSTLTVSNMSPEDSSIYLCSVARTGGETQYFGPGTRLLVL.

The chain recombines TRBV7-6 with TRBJ1-4, with TRBD1 as a possible D gene (6 bases). Germline V lookup: CDR1 SGHVS, CDR2 FNYEAQ. V was pared by 6 bases and J by 7 bases, with 12 bases between. This CDR3 has 13 residues. Written as DNA, the CDR3 is TGTGCCAGCAGACCGACAGGCAGTGAAAAACTGTTTTTT. This gives the protein CASRPTGSEKLFF.